This T cell receptor beta chain was identified in a study of shared clonotypes between healthy human individuals. About the study: A donor's plate count was three for CD4 naive and three for CD4 memory; CD8 naive had two and CD8 memory one.

Trimming left V 0 bases short and J 7 bases short, with 23 bases between. This CDR3 contains 17 residues. Germline loops: CDR1 SGHDT, CDR2 YYEEEE. General study results and limits: Sampling included only blood; tissue repertoires likely differ. All-four-donor shared clonotypes had higher generation probabilities than non-shared clonotypes did.

DNA at around 200 ng, tens of thousands of T cell genomes, went into sorted-subset replicate PCRs. The data were produced by immunoSEQ multiplex PCR, yet TCRdb's version contains in-frame clones alone and is incomplete. The table lists 550,000 to 700,000 clones, 73% of them singletons, with around 2% in the top ten. About this clone: Its antigen is unidentified.

The sequence came from a woman aged 25 to 39 in good health. Sequencing was done on a sample of memory CD4+ T cells sorted from blood. The subset here: CD45RA-negative fraction. V gene TRBV5-6 combines with J gene TRBJ2-7; D unresolved. The CDR3 spells CASSLGSGDSSLREQYF. The CDR3 DNA sequence: TGTGCCAGCAGCTTGGGGTCAGGCGACTCCTCTTTGCGAGAGCAGTACTTC.